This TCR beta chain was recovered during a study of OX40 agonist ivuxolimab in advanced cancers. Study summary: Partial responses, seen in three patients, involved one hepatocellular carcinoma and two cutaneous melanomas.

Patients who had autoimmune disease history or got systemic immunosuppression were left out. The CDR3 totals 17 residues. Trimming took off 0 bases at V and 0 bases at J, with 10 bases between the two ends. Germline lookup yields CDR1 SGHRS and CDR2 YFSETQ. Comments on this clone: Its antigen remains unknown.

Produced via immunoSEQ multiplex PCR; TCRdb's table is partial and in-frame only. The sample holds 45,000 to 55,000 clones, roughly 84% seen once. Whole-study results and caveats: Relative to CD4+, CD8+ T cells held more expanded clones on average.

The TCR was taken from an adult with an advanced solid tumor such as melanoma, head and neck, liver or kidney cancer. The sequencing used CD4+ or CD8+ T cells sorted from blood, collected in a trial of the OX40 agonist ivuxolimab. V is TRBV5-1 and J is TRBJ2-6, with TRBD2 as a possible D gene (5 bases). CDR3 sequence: CASSLGGGGSGANVLTF. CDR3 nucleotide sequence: TGCGCCAGCAGCTTGGGTGGCGGAGGCTCTGGGGCCAACGTCCTGACTTTC.